This TCR beta chain originates from a study of sequential checkpoint blockade in melanoma. For the study at large: Randomization was 1:1 between first-line nivolumab→ipilimumab and ipilimumab→nivolumab.

Clones were read by immunoSEQ multiplex PCR, and TCRdb kept only the in-frame ones, dropping some. The data show some 4,000 clones, over 40% seen once. The treatment is: randomized to nivolumab then ipilimumab (arm A) or the reverse (arm B). PBMC sorting kept live CD3+CD8+ cells without CD19 or CD56. Between the trimmed V and J ends, which lost 0 bases and 9 bases, there was a span of 14 bases. The CDR3 contains 14 residues. Germline CDR1 MGHRA, CDR2 YSYEKL. This specimen was CD8+ T cells sorted from blood (inferred from file names), taken from a patient given nivolumab and ipilimumab in sequence. The chain carries TRBV4-1 and TRBJ1-2; D is undetermined. This TCR was sampled from a human donor with melanoma. DNA for the CDR3: TGCGCCAGCAGCCAAGATAGGGTAGGAGGGAGCTACACCTTC. Amino acid sequence: CASSQDRVGGSYTF.